This T cell receptor beta chain was recovered during a study of T cell repertoires in cytomegalovirus infection. TCRdb reanalysed the reads using MiXCR and keeps one entry per CDR3 protein. In the table there are about 770,000 distinct CDR3 sequences, about 27% of which are singletons. V lost 5 bases, J lost 1 base, and 14 bases lay in between. CDR1 and CDR2 (germline): MDHEN, SYDVKM. This CDR3 has 15 residues. In its sample, this clonotype was seen a few times. The antigen is undetermined. The specimen comprised cultured CD8+ T cells from PBMCs, sampled from culture after CMV antigen stimulation. The chain recombines TRBV28 with TRBJ1-1; D ambiguous. The TCR sequence derives from a human donor in good health (CMV status not recorded). Some clones in this sample may be carry-over from other donors' samples. CDR3 nucleotides: TGTGCCAGCAGTAAATTAGACCCATCGAACACTGAAGCTTTCTTT. Translating gives CASSKLDPSNTEAFF.